This entry describes one TCR beta chain. Its specificity is unknown. Germline and junction disagree at one end, which may indicate a read error. This sample is drawn from a study of type 1 regulatory T cells. Germline V CDR1 and CDR2: SGHDN, FVKESK. This CDR3 is built from 13 residues. In TCRdb, the reads were re-called with MiXCR into one record per CDR3 protein. The data contain about 65,000 distinct CDR3 sequences, approximately 50% of them singletons. Sequenced: cultured non-Tr1 T cells, either the whole culture or a sorted T cell fraction (not recorded which). This receptor was obtained from a human donor in good health. The chain is built from TRBV14 and TRBJ2-7; 9 bases are a match to TRBD1. The CDR3: CASSQGQGSEQYF. The CDR3 nucleotides read TGTGCCAGCAGTCAAGGACAGGGGAGTGAGCAGTACTTC. The complete variable domain, with remaining parts taken from reference TRBV14 and TRBJ2-7, reads EAGVTQFPSHSVIEKGQTVTLRCDPISGHDNLYWYRRVMGKEIKFLLHFVKESKQDESGMPNNRFLAERTGGTYSTLKVQPAELEDSGVYFCASSQGQGSEQYFGPGTRLTVT.